The 5 T cell receptor beta chains reported below all come from one sample, sequenced in a study of blood T cell repertoires in COVID-19 (dated by TCRdb to about 2020). Libraries were constructed by the immunoSEQ multiplex PCR assay. Here the immuneACCESS table is served through TCRdb, limited to in-frame sequences with V and J called. Missing clones are a known gap in these copies; in checked studies unresolved V genes cover under half, and the rest lacks a known reason. This sample has roughly 74,000 clones in its table, and about 91% of those were observed once. The ten largest clones capture more than 1.5% of the sample. The sample comprised peripheral blood. These receptor sequences come from a woman older than 75 with active or convalescent COVID-19.

The chain carries TRBV24-1 and TRBJ2-4; 11 bases line up with TRBD2. The trim removed 3 bases at V and 0 bases at J, leaving 0 bases unmatched. Germline-derived CDR1 and CDR2 are KGHDR and SFDVKD. The CDR3 spans 16 residues. In DNA form, the CDR3 reads TGTGCCACCAGTGATGGACTAGCGGGAGCCAAAAACATTCAGTACTTC. This sequence encodes CATSDGLAGAKNIQYF.

The gene calls are TRBV3-1 (or the pseudogene TRBV3-2) and TRBJ2-5; TRBD2 matches at 8 bases. V was pared by 5 bases and J by 2 bases, with 7 bases of the junction left unmatched. This CDR3 comprises 15 residues. The germline V gene encodes CDR1 LGHDT and CDR2 YNNKEL (reference sequence). The CDR3 loop is CASSGMRGAQETQYF. The CDR3 nucleotides are TGTGCCAGCAGCGGGATGCGGGGGGCGCAAGAGACCCAGTACTTC.

V and J are TRBV25-1 and TRBJ2-3, with 11 bases matching TRBD2. CDR1 is MGHDK, CDR2 SYGVNS, per germline. This CDR3 has 18 residues. V trimming: 1 base; J trimming: 5 bases; junction bases outside the gene matches: 11. This chain's CDR3 is CASSEFDGRLAGKDTQYF. As DNA, the CDR3 is TGTGCCAGCAGTGAATTTGACGGGAGACTAGCGGGAAAAGATACGCAGTATTTT.

The CDR3 bases are TGTGCCAGCTCACCAGAGACAGGGCCCTATGGCTACACCTTC. Its protein product is CASSPETGPYGYTF. V usage is TRBV18 and J usage is TRBJ1-2; TRBD1 agrees at 7 bases. V was pared by 2 bases and J by 4 bases, with 4 bases of the junction left unmatched. Germline CDR1 is KGHSH and CDR2 is LQKENI. The CDR3 is 14 residues long.

V and J are TRBV9 and TRBJ1-2, with D possibly matching TRBD1 (6 bases). The V end lost 0 bases, the J end lost 4 bases, and 10 bases lay between the germline ends. Germline CDR1 SGDLS, CDR2 YYNGEE. This CDR3 contains 14 residues. The CDR3 protein is CASSVGQVPYGYTF. CDR3 coding DNA: TGTGCCAGCAGCGTAGGACAGGTTCCCTATGGCTACACCTTC.